This is a list of T cell receptor beta chains from one sample in a study of cytomegalovirus exposure and HLA in healthy donors. The data were produced by immunoSEQ multiplex PCR, yet TCRdb's version contains in-frame clones alone and is incomplete. The sample has tens of thousands of clones, roughly 63% seen once. Material: PBMCs. The source of these receptors is a boy younger than 18 in good health and CMV-seropositive. The CDR3 runs from the conserved cysteine through the conserved F or W. A D gene is named only where the DNA matches it firmly. The size entry is marked missing in some rows and otherwise reads once, few, many or a size class.

TRBJ2-5 | NA | TRBV7-2 | NA | CASSPLQTQYF | TGTGCCAGCAGCCCCCTTCAGACCCAGTACTTC
TRBJ1-5 | NA | TRBV2 | TRBD1 | CASSEQGARQPQHF | TGTGCCAGCAGTGAGCAGGGGGCGCGTCAGCCCCAGCATTTT
TRBJ1-5 | NA | TRBV4-1 | NA | CASSHDSRNQPQHF | TGCGCCAGCAGCCACGACAGTCGCAATCAGCCCCAGCATTTT
TRBJ1-2 | NA | TRBV15 | NA | CATSRDGFGVYGYTF | TGTGCCACCAGCAGAGATGGATTCGGGGTCTATGGCTACACCTTC
TRBJ1-1 | few | TRBV5-1 | TRBD1 | CASSLGQPNTEAFF | TGCGCCAGCAGCCTGGGACAGCCGAACACTGAAGCTTTCTTT
TRBJ1-1 | NA | TRBV7-6 | TRBD1 | CASSNPGQPNTEAFF | TGTGCCAGCAGCAACCCGGGACAGCCGAACACTGAAGCTTTCTTT
TRBJ2-7 | NA | TRBV4-3 | TRBD2 | CASSQQAGLADEQYF | TGCGCCAGCAGCCAACAAGCAGGACTAGCAGACGAGCAGTACTTC
TRBJ2-7 | NA | TRBV5-1 | TRBD1 | CASRDTGTGSYEQYF | TGCGCCAGCAGGGATACCGGGACAGGGTCCTACGAGCAGTACTTC
TRBJ1-2 | NA | TRBV6-5 | TRBD1 | CASSKQGAVGYTF | TGTGCCAGCAGCAAACAGGGGGCGGTTGGCTACACCTTC
TRBJ2-7 | NA | TRBV6-1 | NA | CASSVLPSYEQYF | TGTGCCAGCAGTGTCCTACCTAGCTACGAGCAGTACTTC
TRBJ1-2 | NA | TRBV7-2 | NA | CASSFGGVTNYGYTF | TGTGCCAGCAGCTTTGGGGGGGTTACGAACTATGGCTACACCTTC
TRBJ2-3 | few | TRBV11-1 | TRBD1 | CASSLDRRPQTQYF | TGTGCCAGCAGCTTGGACAGGAGACCGCAGACGCAGTATTTT
TRBJ2-3 | NA | TRBV7-8 | TRBD2 | CASSSLAGAADTQYF | TGTGCCAGCAGCTCTCTAGCGGGGGCCGCAGATACGCAGTATTTT
TRBJ2-5 | NA | TRBV7-8 | TRBD2 | CASSLGTTSGRWETQYF | TGTGCCAGCAGCTTAGGCACTACTAGCGGGAGATGGGAGACCCAGTACTTC
TRBJ2-1 | NA | TRBV25-1 | NA | CASSESSEQGGGRNEQFF | TGTGCCAGCAGTGAATCCTCTGAACAGGGTGGTGGCAGGAATGAGCAGTTCTTC
TRBJ2-7 | NA | TRBV6-5 | NA | CASSTGTSYEQYF | TGTGCCAGCAGTACCGGGACTTCCTACGAGCAGTACTTC
TRBJ1-4 | few | TRBV5-6 | NA | CASSLAGWEKLFF | TGTGCCAGCAGCTTGGCAGGATGGGAAAAACTGTTTTTT
TRBJ1-5 | NA | TRBV19 | NA | CASSIERGAGGVYSNQPQHF | TGTGCCAGTAGTATAGAGCGAGGGGCCGGGGGGGTTTATAGCAATCAGCCCCAGCATTTT
TRBJ1-2 | NA | TRBV6-5 | NA | CASTSGEYGYTF | TGTGCCAGCACCTCAGGGGAGTATGGCTACACCTTC
TRBJ2-1 | few | TRBV5-1 | TRBD1 | CASSKGQGYNEQFF | TGCGCCAGCAGCAAGGGACAGGGATACAATGAGCAGTTCTTC
TRBJ2-7 | NA | TRBV5-4 | NA | CASSSISGKTYEQYF | TGTGCCAGCAGCTCCATCTCGGGAAAGACCTACGAGCAGTACTTC
TRBJ2-7 | few | TRBV27 | NA | CASSLSMTNLYEQYF | TGTGCCAGCAGTTTATCAATGACTAACCTATACGAGCAGTACTTC
TRBJ1-4 | few | TRBV2 | NA | CASNREGEKLFF | TGTGCCAGCAACAGGGAAGGTGAAAAACTGTTTTTT
TRBJ2-1 | once | TRBV4-3 | NA | CASSQDRIRGNEQFF | TGCGCCAGCAGCCAAGATCGCATTCGGGGAAATGAGCAGTTCTTC
TRBJ2-2 | NA | TRBV5-5 | TRBD2 | CASSLARLAGGVTGELFF | TGTGCCAGCAGCTTGGCCCGCCTAGCGGGGGGGGTCACCGGGGAGCTGTTTTTT
TRBJ2-7 | NA | TRBV27 | TRBD2 | CASSTSGTYEQYF | TGTGCCAGCAGCACGAGCGGGACCTACGAGCAGTACTTC
TRBJ1-1 | few | TRBV19 | TRBD1 | CASSMATGVLIEAFF | TGTGCCAGTAGTATGGCAACAGGGGTTTTAATTGAAGCTTTCTTT
TRBJ2-3 | NA | TRBV2 | TRBD2 | CASGLAGGGDTQYF | TGTGCCAGCGGTTTAGCGGGAGGGGGAGATACGCAGTATTTT
TRBJ1-1 | NA | TRBV27 | TRBD1 | CASSTQTGRLNTEAFF | TGTGCCAGCAGTACCCAGACAGGGAGGCTGAACACTGAAGCTTTCTTT
TRBJ1-2 | few | TRBV5-6 | NA | CASSTSVDLTIYGYTF | TGTGCCAGCAGCACTTCCGTGGACTTAACTATCTATGGCTACACCTTC
TRBJ2-7 | once | TRBV5-6 | NA | CASSLVQSYEQYF | TGTGCCAGCAGCTTGGTACAGAGCTACGAGCAGTACTTC
TRBJ2-7 | NA | TRBV27 | TRBD2 | CASRDLGQGTSGEQYF | TGTGCCAGCAGGGACCTAGGCCAAGGGACTAGCGGCGAGCAGTACTTC
TRBJ1-1 | NA | TRBV6-5 | TRBD1 | CASRPRGQENTEAFF | TGTGCCAGCAGGCCCCGAGGACAGGAAAACACTGAAGCTTTCTTT
TRBJ2-5 | once | TRBV21-1 | NA | CASSGGRSQETQYF | TGTGCCAGCAGCGGAGGGAGATCACAAGAGACCCAGTACTTC
TRBJ2-3 | NA | TRBV5-1 | TRBD2 | CASSLARLAEYTDTQYF | TGCGCCAGCAGCTTGGCCCGGCTAGCGGAGTACACAGATACGCAGTATTTT
TRBJ1-6 | NA | TRBV2 | NA | CASSEPDYSPLNF | TGTGCCAGCAGTGAACCGGACTATTCACCCCTCAACTTT
TRBJ1-6 | few | TRBV6-1 | TRBD1 | CASTRDRSNSPLHF | TGTGCCAGCACGCGGGACAGGTCAAATTCACCCCTCCACTTT
TRBJ2-7 | NA | TRBV5-1 | TRBD1 | CASSLAQGANSEQYF | TGCGCCAGCAGCTTGGCCCAGGGGGCGAACTCTGAGCAGTACTTC
TRBJ2-7 | NA | TRBV27 | NA | CASNPHEAEASDEQYF | TGTGCCAGCAACCCCCATGAGGCTGAGGCTTCCGACGAGCAGTACTTC
TRBJ2-1 | NA | TRBV28 | TRBD1 | CASRMTGTHNEQFF | TGTGCCAGCAGAATGACAGGGACGCACAATGAGCAGTTCTTC
TRBJ1-6 | NA | TRBV7-2 | NA | CASSLGALMPSPLHF | TGTGCCAGCAGCTTGGGAGCCCTCATGCCTTCACCCCTCCACTTT
TRBJ1-2 | NA | TRBV2 | NA | CASSLVGAQLNYGYTF | TGTGCCAGCAGCCTGGTAGGGGCCCAGCTGAACTATGGCTACACCTTC
TRBJ1-4 | NA | TRBV5-1 | NA | CASSLDGTTNEKLFF | TGCGCCAGCAGCTTGGACGGTACAACTAATGAAAAACTGTTTTTT
TRBJ2-6 | once | TRBV2 | TRBD2 | CASSAPGGVSGANVLTF | TGTGCCAGCAGCGCACCGGGAGGAGTATCGGGGGCCAACGTCCTGACTTTC
TRBJ2-7 | NA | TRBV7-9 | TRBD1 | CASSPGQGINEQYF | TGTGCCAGCAGCCCAGGACAGGGGATAAACGAGCAGTACTTC
TRBJ2-7 | NA | TRBV7-9 | NA | CSSSLGRGEQYF | TGTTCCAGCAGCTTAGGGAGAGGCGAGCAGTACTTC
TRBJ2-2 | NA | TRBV9 | TRBD2 | CASSVEVSGGANTGELFF | TGTGCCAGCAGCGTAGAGGTTAGCGGGGGGGCGAACACCGGGGAGCTGTTTTTT
TRBJ1-2 | NA | TRBV7-2 | NA | CASSPPGSPYGYTF | TGTGCCAGCAGCCCCCCCGGGAGCCCCTATGGCTACACCTTC
TRBJ1-5 | few | TRBV19 | TRBD1 | CASSTPLDRGPGQPQHF | TGTGCCAGTAGTACCCCTCTCGACAGGGGGCCAGGGCAGCCCCAGCATTTT
TRBJ1-5 | once | TRBV11-1 | NA | CASSLAAQQPQHF | TGTGCCAGCAGCTTAGCGGCCCAGCAGCCCCAGCATTTT
TRBJ2-7 | few | TRBV4-1 | NA | CASSQVQAYEQYF | TGCGCCAGCAGCCAAGTCCAGGCCTACGAGCAGTACTTC